What follows are 4 T cell receptor beta chains derived from one specimen sequenced in a study of shared clonotypes between healthy human individuals. The assay was immunoSEQ multiplex PCR, and TCRdb's table has in-frame clones only and misses some. The repertoire has fewer than 400,000 clones, about 74% of them found once; the top ten carry 10%. The sequenced sample was memory CD4+ T cells sorted from blood. The subset was: CD45RA-negative fraction. The receptors come from a man under 40 in good health.

This sequence joins TRBV7-9 and TRBJ1-2; D uncertain. Germline CDR1 is SEHNR and CDR2 is FQNEAQ (reference sequence). Between the trimmed V and J ends, which lost 3 bases and 5 bases, there was a span of 10 bases. CDR3 length: 13 amino acids. CDR3 in DNA: TGTGCCAGCAGCTTGGGCCCCGAATATGGCTACACCTTC. Translated, it gives CASSLGPEYGYTF.

The chain joins TRBV29-1 to TRBJ2-5, with D unresolved. The CDR3 extends over 12 amino acids. Trimming left V 5 bases short and J 5 bases short, with 12 bases between. Germline lookup yields CDR1 SQVTM and CDR2 ANQGSEA. The CDR3 region has the DNA TGCAGCGTTCTGATCCTTCGGGAGACCCAGTACTTC. This sequence encodes CSVLILRETQYF. The variable domain in full, completed from reference TRBV29-1 and TRBJ2-5, reads SAVISQKPSRDICQRGTSLTIQCQVDSQVTMMFWYRQQPGQSLTLIATANQGSEATYESGFVIDKFPISRPNLTFSTLTVSNMSPEDSSIYLCSVLILRETQYFGPGTRLLVL.

Comments on this clone: This CDR3 is also generated by other DNA sequences in the sample. The chain combines TRBV6-5 with TRBJ2-7; no definite D call. Trimming took 2 bases from V and 6 from J, leaving 5 bases between them. This CDR3 is built from 11 residues. Germline CDR1 is MNHEY and CDR2 is SVGAGI. The CDR3 sequence: CASSYLGEQYF. CDR3 coding DNA: TGTGCCAGCAGTTACCTAGGCGAGCAGTACTTC.

This clone was counted once. The J gene is TRBJ1-4, the V gene TRBV19, with D tentatively TRBD1 (5 bases). This CDR3 comprises 15 residues. The germline CDR1 and CDR2 sequences are LNHDA and SQIVND (reference sequence). Trimming cost V 4 bases and J 3 bases, with 12 bases left between them. CDR3 sequence (DNA): TGTGCCAGTAGTAACCCGGGGGGGTCTAATGAAAAACTGTTTTTT. The encoded protein is CASSNPGGSNEKLFF. Full variable domain (rest looked up from reference TRBV19 and TRBJ1-4): DGGITQSPKYLFRKEGQNVTLSCEQNLNHDAMYWYRQDPGQGLRLIYYSQIVNDFQKGDIAEGYSVSREKKESFPLTVTSAQKNPTAFYLCASSNPGGSNEKLFFGSGTQLSVL.